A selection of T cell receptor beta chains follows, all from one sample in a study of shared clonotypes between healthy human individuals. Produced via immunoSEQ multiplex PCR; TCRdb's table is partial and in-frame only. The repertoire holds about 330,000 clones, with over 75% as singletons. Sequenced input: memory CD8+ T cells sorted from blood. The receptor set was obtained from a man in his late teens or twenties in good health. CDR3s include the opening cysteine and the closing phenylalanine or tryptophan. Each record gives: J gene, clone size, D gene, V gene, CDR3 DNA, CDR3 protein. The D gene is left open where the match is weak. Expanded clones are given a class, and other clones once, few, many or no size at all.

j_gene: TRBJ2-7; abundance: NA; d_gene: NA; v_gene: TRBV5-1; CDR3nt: TGCGCCAGCAGCTTGGTCCAGGGGTACGAGCAGTACTTC; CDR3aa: CASSLVQGYEQYF
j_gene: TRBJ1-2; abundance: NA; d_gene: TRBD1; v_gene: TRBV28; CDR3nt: TGTGCCAGCAGTTTCATTTATCGGGACAGGGGGAACTATGGCTACACCTTC; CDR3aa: CASSFIYRDRGNYGYTF
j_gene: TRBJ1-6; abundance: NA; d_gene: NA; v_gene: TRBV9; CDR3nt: TGTGCCAGCAGCGTAGCCTCCGAGACAGGAAGCTCACCCCTCCACTTT; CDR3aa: CASSVASETGSSPLHF
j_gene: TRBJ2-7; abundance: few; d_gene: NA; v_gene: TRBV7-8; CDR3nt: TGTGCCAGCAGCTTAGTTTGGTACGAGCAGTACTTC; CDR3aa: CASSLVWYEQYF
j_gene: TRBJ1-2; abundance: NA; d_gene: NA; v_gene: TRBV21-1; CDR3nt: TGTGCCAGCTCCAGAACCGGGAACTATGGCTACACCTTC; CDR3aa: CASSRTGNYGYTF
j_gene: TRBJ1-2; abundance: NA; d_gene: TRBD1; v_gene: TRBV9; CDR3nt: TGTGCCAGCAGCTACCGGACAGGGGGCGTGGATGGCTACACCTTC; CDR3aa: CASSYRTGGVDGYTF
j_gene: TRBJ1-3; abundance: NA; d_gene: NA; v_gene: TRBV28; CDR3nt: TGTGCCAGCAGTCGATACGGGTCGTCTGGAAACACCATATATTTT; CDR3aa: CASSRYGSSGNTIYF
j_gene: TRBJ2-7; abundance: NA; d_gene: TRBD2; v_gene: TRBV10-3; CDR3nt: TGTGCCATCAGCCCTAGCGGGAGGTCCTCCTACGAGCAGTACTTC; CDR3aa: CAISPSGRSSYEQYF
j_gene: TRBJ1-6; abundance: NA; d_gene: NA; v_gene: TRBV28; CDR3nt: TGTGCCAGCAGTTTATGGTATGGGGGACCCCTCCACTTT; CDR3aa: CASSLWYGGPLHF
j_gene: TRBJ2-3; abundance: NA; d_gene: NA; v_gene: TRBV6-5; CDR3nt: TGTGCCAGCAGTAACTGGACAACAGATACGCAGTATTTT; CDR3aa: CASSNWTTDTQYF
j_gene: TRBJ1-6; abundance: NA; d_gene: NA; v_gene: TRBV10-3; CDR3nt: TGTGCCATCAGTGAGGAGGTACAAACGAATAATTCACCCCTCCACTTT; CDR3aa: CAISEEVQTNNSPLHF
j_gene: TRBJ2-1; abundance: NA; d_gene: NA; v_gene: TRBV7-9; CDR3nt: TGTGCCAGCAGCAAACAGGAGTACAATGAGCAGTTCTTC; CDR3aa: CASSKQEYNEQFF
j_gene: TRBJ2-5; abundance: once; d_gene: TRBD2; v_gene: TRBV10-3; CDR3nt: TGTGCCATCAGTGCCCCGGGACTAGCGGGTGAAGAGACCCAGTACTTC; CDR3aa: CAISAPGLAGEETQYF
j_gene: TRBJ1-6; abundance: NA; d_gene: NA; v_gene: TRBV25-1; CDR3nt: TGTGCCAGCAGCTCCCTAACCGAACTAGGGCTCCCCCTCCACTTT; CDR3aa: CASSSLTELGLPLHF
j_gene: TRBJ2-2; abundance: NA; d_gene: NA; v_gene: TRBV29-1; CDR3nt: TGCAGCGTTGTTGGGGGGAACACCGGGGAGCTGTTTTTT; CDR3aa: CSVVGGNTGELFF
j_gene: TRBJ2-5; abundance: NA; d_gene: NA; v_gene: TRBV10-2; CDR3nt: TGCGCCAGCAGTGAGGAAGGCGGGCAATACGGGACCCAGTACTTC; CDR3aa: CASSEEGGQYGTQYF
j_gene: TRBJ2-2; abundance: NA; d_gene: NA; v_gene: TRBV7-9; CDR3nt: TGTGCCAGCAGCTCGGCCGGGGACGGGGAGCTGTTTTTT; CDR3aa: CASSSAGDGELFF
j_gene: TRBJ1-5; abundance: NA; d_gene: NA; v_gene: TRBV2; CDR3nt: TGTGCCAGCAGCGGGGCAGTCAATAGCAATCAGCCCCAGCATTTT; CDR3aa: CASSGAVNSNQPQHF
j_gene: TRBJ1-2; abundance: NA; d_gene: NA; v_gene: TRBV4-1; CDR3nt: TGCGCCAGCAGCCAAGACAGGGACTATGGCTACACCTTC; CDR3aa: CASSQDRDYGYTF
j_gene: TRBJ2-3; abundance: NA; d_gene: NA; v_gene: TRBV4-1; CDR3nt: TGCGCCAGCAGCCAAATTAGCACAGATACGCAGTATTTT; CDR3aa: CASSQISTDTQYF
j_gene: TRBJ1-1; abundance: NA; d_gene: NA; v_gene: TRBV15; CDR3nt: TGTGCCACCAGCGGCAGGGCTACTGAAGCTTTCTTT; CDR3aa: CATSGRATEAFF
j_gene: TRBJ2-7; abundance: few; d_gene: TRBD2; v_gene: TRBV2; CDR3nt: TGTGCCAGCAGGAGCGGGAGCTCCTACGAGCAGTACTTC; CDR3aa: CASRSGSSYEQYF
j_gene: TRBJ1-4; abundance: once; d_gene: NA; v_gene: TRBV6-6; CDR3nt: TGTGCCAGCAGTTATTGGGTTGGTGAAAAACTGTTTTTT; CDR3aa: CASSYWVGEKLFF
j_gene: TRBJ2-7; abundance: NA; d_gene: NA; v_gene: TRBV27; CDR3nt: TGTGCCAGCAGTTGGTTCGCGGGGGCCCCCTACGAGCAGTACTTC; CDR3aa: CASSWFAGAPYEQYF
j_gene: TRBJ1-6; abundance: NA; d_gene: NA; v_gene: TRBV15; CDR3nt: TGTGCCACCAGCACCTCGGGGGGCCGTTCACCCCTCCACTTT; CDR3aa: CATSTSGGRSPLHF
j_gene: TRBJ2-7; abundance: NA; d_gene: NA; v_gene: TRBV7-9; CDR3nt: TGTGCCGGGGGGACGGACGGCTACGAGCAGTACTTC; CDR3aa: CAGGTDGYEQYF
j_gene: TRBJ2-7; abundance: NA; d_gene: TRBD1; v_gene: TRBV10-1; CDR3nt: TGCGCCAGCAGTCTCGGGACAGACTACGAGCAGTACTTC; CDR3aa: CASSLGTDYEQYF
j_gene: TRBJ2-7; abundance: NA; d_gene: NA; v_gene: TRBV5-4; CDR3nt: TGTGCCAGCAGCTTGGGTCAGTCTTACGAGCAGTACTTC; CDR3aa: CASSLGQSYEQYF
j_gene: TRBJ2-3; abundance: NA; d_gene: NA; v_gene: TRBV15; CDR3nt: TGTGCCACCAGCTCCGGTGGGGATACGCAGTATTTT; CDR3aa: CATSSGGDTQYF
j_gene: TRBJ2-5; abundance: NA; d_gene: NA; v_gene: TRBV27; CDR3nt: TGTGCCAGCAGCCCCTACCTCGGGGACGATGAGACCCAGTACTTC; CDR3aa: CASSPYLGDDETQYF